This TCR beta chain was identified during a study of cytomegalovirus exposure and HLA in healthy donors. Worth noting for this clone: What it binds is unknown.

Points from the study as a whole: Overall, roughly 170 TCR beta chains were annotated as cytomegalovirus-associated. Among the most significant clusters, several appeared linked to common viral pathogens in a later analysis. More clonal expansion characterized HLA-associated TCR beta chains than equally common others in a later analysis.

CDR1 is SGHAT and CDR2 is FQNNGV in the germline V gene. This CDR3 region has 15 residues. The V and J ends lost 5 bases and 3 bases respectively, with 14 bases between them. PCR involved 60 Vbeta and 13 Jbeta primers. Clones were sequenced by immunoSEQ multiplex PCR, and TCRdb holds only the in-frame ones, with some missing. The sample holds about 150,000 clones; around 86% are singletons and the top ten take over 2%. Sequencing used PBMCs. The sequence came from a male donor in good health and CMV-seronegative. The genes are TRBV11-2 and TRBJ1-3; no firm D call. The CDR3 DNA sequence: TGTGCCAGCAGCCCCAGGCGGGTTGGTGGAAACACCATATATTTT. It codes for CASSPRRVGGNTIYF.